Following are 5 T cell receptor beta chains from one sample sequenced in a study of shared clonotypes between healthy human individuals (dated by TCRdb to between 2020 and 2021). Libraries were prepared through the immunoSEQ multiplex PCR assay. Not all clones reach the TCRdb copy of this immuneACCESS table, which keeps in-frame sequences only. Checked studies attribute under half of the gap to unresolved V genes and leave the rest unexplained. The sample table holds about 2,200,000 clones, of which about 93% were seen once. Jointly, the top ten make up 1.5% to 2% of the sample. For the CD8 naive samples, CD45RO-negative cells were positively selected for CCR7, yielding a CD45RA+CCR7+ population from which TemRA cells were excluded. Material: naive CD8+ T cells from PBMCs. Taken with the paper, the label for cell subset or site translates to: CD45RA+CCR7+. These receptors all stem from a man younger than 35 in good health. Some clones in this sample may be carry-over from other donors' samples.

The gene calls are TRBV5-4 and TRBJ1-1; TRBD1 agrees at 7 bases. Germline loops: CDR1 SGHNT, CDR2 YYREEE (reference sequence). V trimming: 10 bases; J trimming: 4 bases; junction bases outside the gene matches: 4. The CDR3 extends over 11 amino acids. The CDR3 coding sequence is TGTGCCGGCTACAGGGGCACTGAAGCTTTCTTT. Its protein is CAGYRGTEAFF.

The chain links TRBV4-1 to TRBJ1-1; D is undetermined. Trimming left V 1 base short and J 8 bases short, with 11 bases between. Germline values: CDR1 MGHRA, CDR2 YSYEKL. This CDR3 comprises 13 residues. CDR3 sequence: CASSQAMKLEAFF. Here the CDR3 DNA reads TGCGCCAGCAGCCAAGCGATGAAGTTAGAAGCTTTCTTT.

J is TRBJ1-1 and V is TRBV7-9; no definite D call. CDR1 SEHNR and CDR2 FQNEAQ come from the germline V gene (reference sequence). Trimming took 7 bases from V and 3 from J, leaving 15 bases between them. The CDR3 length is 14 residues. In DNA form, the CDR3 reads TGTGCCAGCATGGCGTCGGACGGATACACTGAAGCTTTCTTT. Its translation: CASMASDGYTEAFF.

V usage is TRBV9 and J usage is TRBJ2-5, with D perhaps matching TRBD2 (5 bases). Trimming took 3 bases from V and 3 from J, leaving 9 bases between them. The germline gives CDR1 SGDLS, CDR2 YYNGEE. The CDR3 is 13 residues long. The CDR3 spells CASSGGAEETQYF. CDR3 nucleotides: TGTGCCAGCAGCGGGGGAGCTGAAGAGACCCAGTACTTC.

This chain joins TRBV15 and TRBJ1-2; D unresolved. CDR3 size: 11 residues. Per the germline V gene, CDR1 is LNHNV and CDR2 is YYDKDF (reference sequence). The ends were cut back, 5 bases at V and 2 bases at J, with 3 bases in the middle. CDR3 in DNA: TGTGCCACCAGCTCAAACTATGGCTACACCTTC. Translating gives CATSSNYGYTF.